A single sample is the source of the 17 T cell receptor beta chains below, sequenced in a study of T cell repertoires in cytomegalovirus infection. TCRdb reprocessed the reads with MiXCR, giving one entry per CDR3 protein. The top ten hold 22% of the sample, which has approximately 70,000 distinct CDR3 sequences, about 4.2% seen once. The sequenced sample consisted of PBMCs. Every receptor here comes from a human donor in good health (CMV status not recorded). Some clones in this sample may be carry-over from other donors' samples.

This clonotype was counted at least ten times. This chain links TRBV2 with TRBJ2-5; 7 bases fit TRBD1. Germline CDR1 and CDR2: SNHLY and FYNNEI. With 4 bases clipped from V and 5 bases from J, the junction kept 7 bases outside the gene matches. The CDR3 is 14 amino acids. CDR3 residues: CASSANRGEETQYF. CDR3 bases: TGTGCCAGCAGTGCGAACAGGGGTGAGGAGACCCAGTACTTC.

This clonotype was observed at least ten times. CDR3: CASSLAPGTSGTPYTDTQYF. Written as DNA, the CDR3 is TGTGCCAGCAGCTTGGCCCCCGGGACTAGCGGGACCCCCTACACAGATACGCAGTATTTT. The chain carries TRBV7-9 and TRBJ2-3; TRBD2 matches 13 bases. V dropped 3 bases and J dropped 2; count of bases not matched to a gene: 14. Germline CDR1 SEHNR, CDR2 FQNEAQ (reference sequence). The CDR3 consists of 20 residues.

This clonotype appeared many times. The rearrangement links TRBV5-6 to TRBJ1-6, with 11 bases identical to TRBD1. Germline CDR1 SGHDT, CDR2 YYEEEE. The J segment lost 4 bases and the V segment lost 5 bases, leaving 5 bases of the junction unmatched. The CDR3 runs to 16 residues. CDR3 residues: CASSIRDRGYNSPLHF. The CDR3 DNA reads TGTGCCAGCAGTATCCGGGACAGGGGGTATAATTCACCCCTCCACTTT.

This clonotype was counted ten times or more. V and J are TRBV7-2 and TRBJ2-7; the D is unclear. The germline gives CDR1 SGHTA, CDR2 FQGNSA. The CDR3 loop spans 11 amino acids. Trimming took 5 bases from V and 7 from J, leaving 9 bases between them. The CDR3 sequence is CASSPNREQYF. The CDR3, as DNA: TGTGCCAGCAGCCCCAATCGAGAGCAGTACTTC.

This clonotype was detected ten times or more. V is TRBV11-2 and J is TRBJ2-3; no definite D call. The germline gives CDR1 SGHAT, CDR2 FQNNGV. Trimming pared 3 bases from V and 2 bases from J, leaving 3 bases between. CDR3 length: 12 amino acids. The CDR3, as DNA: TGTGCCAGCAGCTTTTACACAGATACGCAGTATTTT. This sequence encodes CASSFYTDTQYF.

In this sample, this clonotype turned up many times. The CDR3: CASSDAGLRYNSPLHF. DNA of the CDR3: TGTGCCAGCAGTGACGCTGGACTGCGATATAATTCACCCCTCCACTTT. The chain couples TRBV27 to TRBJ1-6; D gene ambiguous. This CDR3 region has 16 residues. V lost 5 bases and J 4 bases, leaving 15 bases between the germline ends. CDR1 MNHEY and CDR2 SMNVEV come from the germline V gene (reference sequence).

This clonotype was seen repeatedly, ten times or more. V usage is TRBV28 and J usage is TRBJ2-7, with 10 bases lining up with TRBD1. This CDR3 spans 15 amino acids. The J segment lost 3 bases and the V segment lost 2 bases, leaving 4 bases of the junction unmatched. Per the germline V gene, CDR1 is MDHEN and CDR2 is SYDVKM. CDR3 coding DNA: TGTGCCAGCAGTTTAGCCTGGGACAGGGGCTACGAGCAGTACTTC. It specifies CASSLAWDRGYEQYF.

This clonotype was picked up many times. This chain uses TRBV7-8 with TRBJ1-5; TRBD1 is a possible D gene (5 bases). Germline assignment: CDR1 SGHVS and CDR2 FQNEAQ. The CDR3 consists of 23 residues. V lost 2 bases, J lost 6 bases, and 38 bases lay in between. CDR3 sequence (DNA): TGTGCCAGCAGCTTAAGGGTGGGTATAAAGGACGGAACAGGTGGATATCTAAGTCAGCCCCAGCATTTT. It is translated as CASSLRVGIKDGTGGYLSQPQHF.

This clonotype has a count of ten or more. The chain links TRBV20-1 to TRBJ2-5, with a tentative D call TRBD1 (5 bases). The CDR3 has 13 residues. From germline, CDR1 is DFQATT and CDR2 SNEGSKA (reference sequence). Trimming cost V 0 bases and J 3 bases, with 8 bases left between them. CDR3 nucleotide sequence: TGCAGTGCTAGAGATATCAGGGAAGAGACCCAGTACTTC. Translation gives CSARDIREETQYF.

This clonotype was detected ten times or more. CDR3 sequence reads: CASTVPGQLEAFF. The CDR3, as DNA: TGTGCCAGCACCGTCCCGGGACAACTTGAAGCTTTCTTT. The rearrangement joins TRBV28 to TRBJ1-1; D possibly corresponds to TRBD1 (6 bases). CDR3 length equals 13 residues. Trimming shortened V by 7 bases and J by 7 bases, and 16 bases separated the two germline ends. Germline values: CDR1 MDHEN, CDR2 SYDVKM.

This clonotype was seen ten or more times. The chain combines TRBV20-1 with TRBJ2-7; D gene uncertain. With 6 bases removed from V and 3 bases from J, the gap between germline ends came to 18 bases. Germline V gene data show CDR1 as DFQATT and CDR2 as SNEGSKA (reference sequence). The CDR3 sequence is 14 residues long. CDR3 bases: TGCAGTGCCATCGGAGTACCCATGAGCTACGAGCAGTACTTC. It yields the protein CSAIGVPMSYEQYF.

This clonotype was detected ten times or more. The J gene is TRBJ2-5, the V gene TRBV7-2, with D unclear. Trimming removed 0 bases from V and 5 bases from J, with 13 bases in between. From germline, CDR1 is SGHTA and CDR2 FQGNSA. The CDR3 length is 15 residues. The CDR3 here is CASSLAPKRVETQYF. CDR3 DNA sequence: TGTGCCAGCAGCTTAGCCCCCAAACGGGTGGAGACCCAGTACTTC.

This clonotype came up a few times. This chain uses TRBV7-3 with TRBJ2-3, with 8 bases fitting TRBD2. Germline V gives CDR1 SGHTA, CDR2 FQGTGA. The CDR3 is made up of 16 amino acids. Germline trimming cut 2 bases from V and 3 bases from J; bases unmatched to any gene: 7. Here the CDR3 DNA reads TGTGCCAGCAGCTTAGGGACTAGGCCATTTACAGATACGCAGTATTTT. Its translation is CASSLGTRPFTDTQYF.

This clonotype was counted ten times or more. The chain has TRBV7-2 and TRBJ2-1, with 9 bases aligning to TRBD2. Germline trimming cut 4 bases from V and 14 bases from J; bases unmatched to any gene: 9. Germline loops: CDR1 SGHTA, CDR2 FQGNSA. The CDR3 extends over 13 amino acids. The DNA for the CDR3 is TGTGCCAGCAGCTCCAAGGCGGGAGGGATAAAGTTCTTC. Translating gives CASSSKAGGIKFF.

This clonotype is judged large (0.1 to 1%). This chain connects TRBV7-2 to TRBJ2-7; D is undetermined. V gave up 1 base and J gave up 5 bases, with 18 bases separating them. Germline V gene data show CDR1 as SGHTA and CDR2 as FQGNSA. The CDR3 has 16 amino acids. In nucleotides, the CDR3 is TGTGCCAGCAGCTTAGATTCTCCCTCGAGTCGGGACGAGCAGTACTTC. This gives the protein CASSLDSPSSRDEQYF.

This clonotype was recorded many times. V and J are TRBV7-2 and TRBJ2-7, with 7 bases aligning to TRBD2. The trim removed 0 bases at V and 3 bases at J, leaving 5 bases unmatched. Germline-derived CDR1 and CDR2 are SGHTA and FQGNSA. The CDR3 has 15 amino acids. The CDR3 DNA is TGTGCCAGCAGCTTAGCGAGCGGGATGGGCTACGAGCAGTACTTC. It encodes CASSLASGMGYEQYF.

This clonotype was observed many times. V is TRBV7-9 and J is TRBJ2-7; D is perhaps TRBD2 (6 bases). CDR1 is SEHNR, CDR2 FQNEAQ, per germline (reference sequence). Trimming pared 2 bases from V and 7 bases from J, leaving 18 bases between. CDR3 length equals 15 residues. DNA of the CDR3: TGTGCCAGCAGCTTAAGTGGAGGGTCCCCGGGGGAGCAGTACTTC. Translated, it gives CASSLSGGSPGEQYF.